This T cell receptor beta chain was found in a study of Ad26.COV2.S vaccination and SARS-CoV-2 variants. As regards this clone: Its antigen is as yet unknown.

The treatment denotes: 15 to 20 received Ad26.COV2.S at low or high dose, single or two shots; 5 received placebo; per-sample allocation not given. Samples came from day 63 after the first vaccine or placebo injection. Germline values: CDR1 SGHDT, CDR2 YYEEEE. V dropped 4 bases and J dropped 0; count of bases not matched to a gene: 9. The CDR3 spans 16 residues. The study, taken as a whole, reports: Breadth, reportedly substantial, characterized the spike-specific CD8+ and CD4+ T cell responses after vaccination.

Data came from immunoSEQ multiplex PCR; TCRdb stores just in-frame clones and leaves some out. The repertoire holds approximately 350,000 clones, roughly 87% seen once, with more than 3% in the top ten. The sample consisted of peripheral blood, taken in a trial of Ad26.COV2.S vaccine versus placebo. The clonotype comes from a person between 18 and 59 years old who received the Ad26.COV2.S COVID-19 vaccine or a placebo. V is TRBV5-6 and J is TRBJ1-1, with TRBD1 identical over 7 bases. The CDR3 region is CASSPLTGKVNTEAFF. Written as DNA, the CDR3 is TGTGCCAGCAGCCCGTTGACAGGGAAAGTGAACACTGAAGCTTTCTTT.